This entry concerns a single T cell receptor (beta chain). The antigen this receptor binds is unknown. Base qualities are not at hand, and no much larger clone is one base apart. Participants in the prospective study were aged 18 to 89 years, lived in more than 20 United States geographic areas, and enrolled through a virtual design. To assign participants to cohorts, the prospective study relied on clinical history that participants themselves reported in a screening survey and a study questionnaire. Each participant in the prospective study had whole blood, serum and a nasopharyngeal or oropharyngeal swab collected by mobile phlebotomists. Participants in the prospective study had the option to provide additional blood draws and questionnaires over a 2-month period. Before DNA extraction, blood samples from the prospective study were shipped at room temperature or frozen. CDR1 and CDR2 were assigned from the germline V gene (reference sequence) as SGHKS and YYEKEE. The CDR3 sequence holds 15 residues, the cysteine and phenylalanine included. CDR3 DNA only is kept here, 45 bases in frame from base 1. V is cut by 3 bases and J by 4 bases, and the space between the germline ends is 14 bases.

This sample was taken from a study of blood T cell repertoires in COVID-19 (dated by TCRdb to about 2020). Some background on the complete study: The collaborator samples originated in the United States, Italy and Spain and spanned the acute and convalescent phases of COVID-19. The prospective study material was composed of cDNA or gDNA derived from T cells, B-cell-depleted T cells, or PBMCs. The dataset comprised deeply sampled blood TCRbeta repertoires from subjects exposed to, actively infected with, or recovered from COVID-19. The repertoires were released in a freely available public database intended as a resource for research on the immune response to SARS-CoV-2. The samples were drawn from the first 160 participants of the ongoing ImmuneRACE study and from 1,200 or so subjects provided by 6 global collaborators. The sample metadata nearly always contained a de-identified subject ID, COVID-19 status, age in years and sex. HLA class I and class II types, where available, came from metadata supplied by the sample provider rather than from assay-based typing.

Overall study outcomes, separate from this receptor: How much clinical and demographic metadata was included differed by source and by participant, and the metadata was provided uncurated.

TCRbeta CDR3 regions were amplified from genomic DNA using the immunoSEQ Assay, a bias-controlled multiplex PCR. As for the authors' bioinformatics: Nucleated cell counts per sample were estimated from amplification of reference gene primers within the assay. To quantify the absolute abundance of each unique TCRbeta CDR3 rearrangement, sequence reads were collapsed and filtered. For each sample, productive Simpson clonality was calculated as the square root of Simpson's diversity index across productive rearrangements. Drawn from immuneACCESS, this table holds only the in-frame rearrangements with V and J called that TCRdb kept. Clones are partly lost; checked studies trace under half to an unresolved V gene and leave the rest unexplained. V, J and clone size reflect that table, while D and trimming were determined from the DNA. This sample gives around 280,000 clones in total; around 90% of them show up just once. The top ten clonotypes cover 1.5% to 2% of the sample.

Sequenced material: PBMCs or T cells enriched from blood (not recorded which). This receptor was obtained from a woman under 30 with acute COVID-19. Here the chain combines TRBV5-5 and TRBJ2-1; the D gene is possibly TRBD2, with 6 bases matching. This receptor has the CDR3 CASSSSFSGYNEQFF. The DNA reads TGTGCCAGCAGCTCCAGTTTTAGCGGTTACAATGAGCAGTTCTTC.